This T cell receptor beta chain was profiled in a study of shared clonotypes between healthy human individuals. As concerns this clone: What it binds is not known.

Germline V gives CDR1 SGHVS, CDR2 FNYEAQ. This CDR3 spans 12 amino acids. Trimming removed 6 bases from V and 0 bases from J, with 4 bases in between. Study-level findings and limits: Larger estimated richness was generally seen in naive subsets than in memory subsets. Between four donors, naive CD4 clonotypes were shared at a level of approximately 5%.

Deep was the level used in running the assay. TCRdb's copy holds only in-frame clones and misses some; the assay was immunoSEQ multiplex PCR. The top ten clones hold approximately 0.2% of a sample with fewer than 1 million clones, about 96% of them seen once. Positive CCR7 selection of CD45RO-negative cells yielded the naive CD8 cells, and terminally differentiated effector memory CD45RA+ cells were excluded. The donors were all Caucasian adults (living in Nashville, Tennessee). The chain links TRBV7-6 to TRBJ2-3; D is undetermined. Source material: naive CD8+ T cells sorted from blood. The receptor comes from a man between 25 and 39 years old in good health. The CDR3 coding sequence is TGTGCCAGCAGTCCCAGCACAGATACGCAGTATTTT. Protein product: CASSPSTDTQYF.